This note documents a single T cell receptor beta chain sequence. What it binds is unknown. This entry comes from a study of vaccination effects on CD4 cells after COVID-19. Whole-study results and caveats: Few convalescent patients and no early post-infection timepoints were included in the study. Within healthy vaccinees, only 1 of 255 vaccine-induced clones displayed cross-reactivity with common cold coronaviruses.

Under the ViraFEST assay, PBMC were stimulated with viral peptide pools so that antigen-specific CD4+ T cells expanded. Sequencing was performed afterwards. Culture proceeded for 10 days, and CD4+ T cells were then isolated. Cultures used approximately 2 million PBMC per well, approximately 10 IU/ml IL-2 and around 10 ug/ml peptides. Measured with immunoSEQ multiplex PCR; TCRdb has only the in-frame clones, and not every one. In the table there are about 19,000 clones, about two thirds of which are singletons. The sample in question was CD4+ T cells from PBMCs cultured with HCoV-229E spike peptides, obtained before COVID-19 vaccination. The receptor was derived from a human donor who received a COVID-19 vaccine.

DNA of the CDR3: TGTGCCAGCAGCTCCACGACAGGGGGCCTCGGCAATCAGCCCCAGCATTTT. As protein: CASSSTTGGLGNQPQHF. The V and J genes are TRBV7-8 and TRBJ1-5; TRBD1 aligns across 10 bases. The ends lost 4 bases at V and 2 bases at J; junction bases unmatched: 8. CDR1 and CDR2 from the germline V gene are SGHVS and FQNEAQ. CDR3 size: 17 residues.